This TCR beta chain is drawn from a study of blood T cell repertoires in COVID-19. TCRdb keeps only in-frame clones here, not all; method: immunoSEQ multiplex PCR. The sample has about 390,000 clones; about 83% are singletons. In its sample, this clone was seen a few times. Trimming shortened V by 1 base and J by 4 bases, and 16 bases separated the two germline ends. CDR1 and CDR2 from the germline V gene are SEHNR and FQNEAQ (reference sequence). The CDR3 loop spans 16 amino acids. The sample consisted of PBMCs or T cells enriched from blood (not recorded which). This receptor was identified in a woman between 45 and 60 years old who had recovered from COVID-19. The chain uses TRBV7-9 and TRBJ1-2; D gene uncertain. This CDR3 is CASSLGAGRVPYGYTF. CDR3 DNA: TGTGCCAGCAGCTTAGGGGCCGGGAGGGTCCCCTATGGCTACACCTTC. The complete variable domain, with remaining parts taken from reference TRBV7-9 and TRBJ1-2, reads DTGVSQNPRHKITKRGQNVTFRCDPISEHNRLYWYRQTLGQGPEFLTYFQNEAQLEKSRLLSDRFSAERPKGSFSTLEIQRTEQGDSAMYLCASSLGAGRVPYGYTFGSGTRLTVV.